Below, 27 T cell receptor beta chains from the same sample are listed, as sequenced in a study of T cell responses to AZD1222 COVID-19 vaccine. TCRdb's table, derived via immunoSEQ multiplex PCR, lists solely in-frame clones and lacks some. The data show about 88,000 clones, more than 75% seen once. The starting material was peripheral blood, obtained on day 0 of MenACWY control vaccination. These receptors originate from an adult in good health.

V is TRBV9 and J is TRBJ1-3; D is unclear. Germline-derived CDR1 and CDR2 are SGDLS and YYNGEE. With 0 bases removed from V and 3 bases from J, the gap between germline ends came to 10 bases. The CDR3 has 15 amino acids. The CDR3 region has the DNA TGTGCCAGCAGCGTAGGCCAGACGGGTGGAAACACCATATATTTT. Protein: CASSVGQTGGNTIYF.

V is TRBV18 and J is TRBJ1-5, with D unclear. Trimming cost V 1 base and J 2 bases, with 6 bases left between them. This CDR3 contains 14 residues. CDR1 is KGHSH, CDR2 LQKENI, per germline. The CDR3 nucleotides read TGTGCCAGCTCACCACAGGGAGGCAATCAGCCCCAGCATTTT. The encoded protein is CASSPQGGNQPQHF.

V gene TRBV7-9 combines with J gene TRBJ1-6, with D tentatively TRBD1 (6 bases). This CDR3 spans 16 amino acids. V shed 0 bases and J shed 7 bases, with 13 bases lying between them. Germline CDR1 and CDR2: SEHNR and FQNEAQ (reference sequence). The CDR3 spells CASSLARGNRNSPLHF. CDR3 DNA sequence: TGTGCCAGCAGCTTAGCTAGGGGGAATCGGAATTCACCCCTCCACTTT.

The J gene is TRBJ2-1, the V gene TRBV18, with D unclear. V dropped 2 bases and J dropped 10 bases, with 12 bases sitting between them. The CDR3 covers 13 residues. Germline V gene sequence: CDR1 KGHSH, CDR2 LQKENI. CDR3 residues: CASSPVKSREQFF. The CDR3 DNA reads TGTGCCAGCTCACCAGTAAAATCTCGGGAGCAGTTCTTC. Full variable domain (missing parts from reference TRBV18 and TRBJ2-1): NAGVMQNPRHLVRRRGQEARLRCSPMKGHSHVYWYRQLPEEGLKFMVYLQKENIIDESGMPKERFSAEFPKEGPSILRIQQVVRGDSAAYFCASSPVKSREQFFGPGTRLTVL.

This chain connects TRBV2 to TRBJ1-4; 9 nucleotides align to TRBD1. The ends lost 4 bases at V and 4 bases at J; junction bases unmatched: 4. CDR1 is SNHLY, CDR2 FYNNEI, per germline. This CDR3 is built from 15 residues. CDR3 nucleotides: TGTGCCAGCAGTGGATCGACAGGGGGTAATGAAAAACTGTTTTTT. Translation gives CASSGSTGGNEKLFF. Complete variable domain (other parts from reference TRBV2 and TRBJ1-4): EPEVTQTPSHQVTQMGQEVILRCVPISNHLYFYWYRQILGQKVEFLVSFYNNEISEKSEIFDDQFSVERPDGSNFTLKIRSTKLEDSAMYFCASSGSTGGNEKLFFGSGTQLSVL.

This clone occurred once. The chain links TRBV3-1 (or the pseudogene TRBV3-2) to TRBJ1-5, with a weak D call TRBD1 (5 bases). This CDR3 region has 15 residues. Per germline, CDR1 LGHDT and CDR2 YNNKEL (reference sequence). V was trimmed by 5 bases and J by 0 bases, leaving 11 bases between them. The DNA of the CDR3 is TGTGCCAGCAGCTCCGGGACCTATAGCAATCAGCCCCAGCATTTT. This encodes CASSSGTYSNQPQHF.

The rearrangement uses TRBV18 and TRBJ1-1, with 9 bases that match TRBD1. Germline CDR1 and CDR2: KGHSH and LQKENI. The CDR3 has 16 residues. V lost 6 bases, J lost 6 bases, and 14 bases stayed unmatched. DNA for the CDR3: TGTGCCAGCTCCGAAAGGACAGGGGAGGATGGCGCTGAAGCTTTCTTT. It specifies CASSERTGEDGAEAFF.

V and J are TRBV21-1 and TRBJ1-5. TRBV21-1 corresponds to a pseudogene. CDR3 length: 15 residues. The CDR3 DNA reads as TGTGCCAGCAGCACCGGGACCTCGGGCAATCAGCCCCAGCATTTT. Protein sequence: CASSTGTSGNQPQHF.

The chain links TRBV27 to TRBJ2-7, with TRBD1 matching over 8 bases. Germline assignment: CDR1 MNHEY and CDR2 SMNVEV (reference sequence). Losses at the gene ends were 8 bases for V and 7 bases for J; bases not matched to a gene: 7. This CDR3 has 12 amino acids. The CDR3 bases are TGTGCCAGCCGGGACAGGCTTAGGGAGCAGTACTTC. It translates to CASRDRLREQYF.

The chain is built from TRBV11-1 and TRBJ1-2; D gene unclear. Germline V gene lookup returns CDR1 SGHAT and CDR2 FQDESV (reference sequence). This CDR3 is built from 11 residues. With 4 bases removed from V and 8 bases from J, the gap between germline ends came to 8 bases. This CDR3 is CASSSRVGYTF. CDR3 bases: TGTGCCAGCAGCTCCCGGGTCGGCTACACCTTC.

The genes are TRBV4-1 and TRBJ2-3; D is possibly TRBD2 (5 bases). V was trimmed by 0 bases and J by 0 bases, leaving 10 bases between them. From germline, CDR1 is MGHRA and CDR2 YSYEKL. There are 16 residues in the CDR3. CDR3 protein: CASSQDFGESTDTQYF. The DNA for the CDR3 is TGCGCCAGCAGCCAAGATTTCGGGGAGAGCACAGATACGCAGTATTTT.

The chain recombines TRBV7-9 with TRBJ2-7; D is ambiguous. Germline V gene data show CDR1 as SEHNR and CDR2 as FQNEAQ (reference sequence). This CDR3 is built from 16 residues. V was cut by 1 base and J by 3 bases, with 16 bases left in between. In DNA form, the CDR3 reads TGTGCCAGCAGCTTAGGGAGTTGGCTAGATGGCTACGAGCAGTACTTC. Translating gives CASSLGSWLDGYEQYF.

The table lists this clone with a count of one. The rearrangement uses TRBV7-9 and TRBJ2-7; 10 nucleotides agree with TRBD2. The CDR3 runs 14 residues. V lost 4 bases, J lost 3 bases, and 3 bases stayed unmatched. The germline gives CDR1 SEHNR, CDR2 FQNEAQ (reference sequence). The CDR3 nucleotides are TGTGCCAGCAGCTCGGGACTAGCGAACTACGAGCAGTACTTC. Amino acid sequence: CASSSGLANYEQYF.

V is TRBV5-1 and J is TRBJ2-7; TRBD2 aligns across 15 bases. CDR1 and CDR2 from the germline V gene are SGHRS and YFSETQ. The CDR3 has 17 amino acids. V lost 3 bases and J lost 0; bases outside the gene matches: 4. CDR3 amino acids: CASSSGLAGGYSYEQYF. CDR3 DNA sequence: TGCGCCAGCAGCTCGGGACTAGCGGGAGGCTACTCCTACGAGCAGTACTTC.

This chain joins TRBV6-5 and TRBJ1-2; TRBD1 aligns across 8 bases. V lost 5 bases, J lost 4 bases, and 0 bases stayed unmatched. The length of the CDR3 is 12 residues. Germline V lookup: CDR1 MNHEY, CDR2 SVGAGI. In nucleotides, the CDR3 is TGTGCCAGCAGTACAGGGGGCTATGGCTACACCTTC. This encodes CASSTGGYGYTF.

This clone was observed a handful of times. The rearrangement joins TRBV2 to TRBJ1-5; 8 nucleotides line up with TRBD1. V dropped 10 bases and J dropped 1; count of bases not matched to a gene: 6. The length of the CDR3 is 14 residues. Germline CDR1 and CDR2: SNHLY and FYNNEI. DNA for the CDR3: TGTGCCACGACGACAGGGGTGAGCAATCAGCCCCAGCATTTT. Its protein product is CATTTGVSNQPQHF. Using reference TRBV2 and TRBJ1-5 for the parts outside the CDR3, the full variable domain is EPEVTQTPSHQVTQMGQEVILRCVPISNHLYFYWYRQILGQKVEFLVSFYNNEISEKSEIFDDQFSVERPDGSNFTLKIRSTKLEDSAMYFCATTTGVSNQPQHFGDGTRLSIL.

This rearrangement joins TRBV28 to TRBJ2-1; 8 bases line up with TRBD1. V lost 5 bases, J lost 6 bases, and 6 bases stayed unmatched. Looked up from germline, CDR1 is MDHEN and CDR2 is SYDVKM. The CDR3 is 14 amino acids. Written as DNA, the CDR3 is TGTGCCAGCAGTCATACAGGGGGGAGCAATGAGCAGTTCTTC. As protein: CASSHTGGSNEQFF.

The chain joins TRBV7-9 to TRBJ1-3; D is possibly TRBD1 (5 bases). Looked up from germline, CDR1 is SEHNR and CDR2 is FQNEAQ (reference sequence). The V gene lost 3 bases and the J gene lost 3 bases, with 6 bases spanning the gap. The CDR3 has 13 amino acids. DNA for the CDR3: TGTGCCAGCAGCTTCGACAGTGGAAACACCATATATTTT. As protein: CASSFDSGNTIYF.

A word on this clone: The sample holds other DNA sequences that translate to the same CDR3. For the CDR3, the DNA is TGTGCCAGCAGCTTAGACAGTGCGAACACCGGGGAGCTGTTTTTT. It is translated as CASSLDSANTGELFF. The genes are TRBV7-2 and TRBJ2-2, with D unresolved. Germline loops: CDR1 SGHTA, CDR2 FQGNSA. The CDR3 has 15 residues. Trimming took 1 base from V and 0 from J, leaving 6 bases between them.

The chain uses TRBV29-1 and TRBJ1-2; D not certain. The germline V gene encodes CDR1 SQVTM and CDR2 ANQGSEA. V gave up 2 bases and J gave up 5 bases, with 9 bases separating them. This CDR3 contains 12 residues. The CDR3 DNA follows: TGCAGCGTTGAAACCAGTGGGTATGGCTACACCTTC. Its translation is CSVETSGYGYTF.

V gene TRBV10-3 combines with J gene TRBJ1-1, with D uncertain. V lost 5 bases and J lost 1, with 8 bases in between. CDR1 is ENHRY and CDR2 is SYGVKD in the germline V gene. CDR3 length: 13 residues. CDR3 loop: CAISQRENTEAFF. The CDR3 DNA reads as TGTGCCATCAGTCAGCGTGAGAACACTGAAGCTTTCTTT.

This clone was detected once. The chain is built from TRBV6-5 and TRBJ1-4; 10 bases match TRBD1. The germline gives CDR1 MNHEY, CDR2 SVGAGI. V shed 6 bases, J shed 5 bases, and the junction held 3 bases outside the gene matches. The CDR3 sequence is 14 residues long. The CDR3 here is CASRPGQGNEKLFF. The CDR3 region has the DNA TGTGCCAGCAGGCCGGGACAGGGGAATGAAAAACTGTTTTTT.

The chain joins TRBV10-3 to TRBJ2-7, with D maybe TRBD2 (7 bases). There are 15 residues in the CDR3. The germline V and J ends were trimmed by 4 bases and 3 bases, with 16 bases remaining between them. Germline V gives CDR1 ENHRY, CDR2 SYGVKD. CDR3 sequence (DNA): TGTGCCATCAGTGGGGGAGGGGGGACAAGCTACGAGCAGTACTTC. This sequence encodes CAISGGGGTSYEQYF.

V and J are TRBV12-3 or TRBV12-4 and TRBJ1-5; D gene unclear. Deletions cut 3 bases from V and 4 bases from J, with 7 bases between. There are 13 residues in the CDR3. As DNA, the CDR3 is TGTGCCAGCAGTTTGAGCCCAAATCAGCCCCAGCATTTT. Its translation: CASSLSPNQPQHF.

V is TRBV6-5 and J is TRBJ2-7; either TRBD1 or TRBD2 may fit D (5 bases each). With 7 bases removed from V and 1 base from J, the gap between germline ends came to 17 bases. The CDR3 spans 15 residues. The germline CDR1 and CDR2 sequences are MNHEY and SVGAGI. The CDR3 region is CASTMGPMGSYEQYF. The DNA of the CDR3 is TGTGCCAGCACCATGGGACCGATGGGGTCCTACGAGCAGTACTTC.

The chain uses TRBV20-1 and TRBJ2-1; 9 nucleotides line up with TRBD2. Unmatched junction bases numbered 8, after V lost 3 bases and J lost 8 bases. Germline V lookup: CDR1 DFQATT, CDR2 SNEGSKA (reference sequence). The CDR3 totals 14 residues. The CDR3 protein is CSASSLAGNDEQFF. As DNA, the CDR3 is TGCAGTGCTAGTTCGCTAGCGGGAAACGATGAGCAGTTCTTC.

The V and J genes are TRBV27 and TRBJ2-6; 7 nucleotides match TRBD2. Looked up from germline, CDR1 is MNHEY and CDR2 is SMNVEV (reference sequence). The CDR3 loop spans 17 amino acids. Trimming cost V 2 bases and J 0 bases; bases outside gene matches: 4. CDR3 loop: CASSLRGVNSGANVLTF. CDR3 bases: TGTGCCAGCAGTTTACGGGGGGTTAACTCTGGGGCCAACGTCCTGACTTTC.